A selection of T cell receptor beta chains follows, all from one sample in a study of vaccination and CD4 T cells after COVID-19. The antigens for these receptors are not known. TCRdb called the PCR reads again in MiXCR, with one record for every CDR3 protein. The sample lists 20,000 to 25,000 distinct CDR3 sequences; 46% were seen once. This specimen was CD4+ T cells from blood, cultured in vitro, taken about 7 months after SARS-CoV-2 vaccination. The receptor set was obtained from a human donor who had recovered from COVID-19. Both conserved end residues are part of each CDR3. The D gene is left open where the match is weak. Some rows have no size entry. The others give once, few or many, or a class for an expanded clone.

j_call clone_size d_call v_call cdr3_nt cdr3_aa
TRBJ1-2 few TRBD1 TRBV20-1 TGCAGTGCTAGACGAACAGGGGGAGAGGGCTACACCTTC CSARRTGGEGYTF
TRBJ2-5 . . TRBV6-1 TGTGCCAGCATGGGTTATTGGGCCTTCCAAGAGACCCAGTACTTC CASMGYWAFQETQYF
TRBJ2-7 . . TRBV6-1 TGTGCCAGCCGGGGGGCCAGATTCGAGCAGTACTTC CASRGARFEQYF
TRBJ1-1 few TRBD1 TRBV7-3 TGTGCCAGCAGCTTAACAGGGGGCCACCCTGAAGCTTTCTTT CASSLTGGHPEAFF
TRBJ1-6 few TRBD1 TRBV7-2 TGTGCCAGCAGCTTAAGGACAGGGAGCGGTTCACCCCTCCACTTT CASSLRTGSGSPLHF
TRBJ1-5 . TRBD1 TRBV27 TGTGCCAGCAGTCCAAACGGACAGGCATATCAGCCCCAGCATTTT CASSPNGQAYQPQHF
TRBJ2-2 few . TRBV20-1 TGCAGTGCTAGAGACAGGGGTAACACCGGGGAGCTGTTTTTT CSARDRGNTGELFF
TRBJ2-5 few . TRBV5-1 TGCGCCAGCAGCCCCCGTCTAGCGAGGTTAGGAGAGACCCAGTACTTC CASSPRLARLGETQYF
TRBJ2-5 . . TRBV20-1 TGCAGTGCTGTCGTCAGGGGCGGGGAGACCCAGTACTTC CSAVVRGGETQYF
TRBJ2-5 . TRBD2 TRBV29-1 TGCAGCGCCAGGGCGGGGGATGGGGAGACCCAGTACTTC CSARAGDGETQYF
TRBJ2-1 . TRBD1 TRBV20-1 TGCAGTGCTAGAGATATCGGACAGGGGGCCTACAATGAGCAGTTCTTC CSARDIGQGAYNEQFF
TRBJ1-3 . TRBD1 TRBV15 TGTGCCACCAGCAGAGGAACAGGGGAAGCTGGAAACACCATATATTTT CATSRGTGEAGNTIYF
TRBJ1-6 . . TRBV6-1 TGTGCCAGCAGTGAAGGTGGGACCGGGATGGGCCTCCACTTT CASSEGGTGMGLHF
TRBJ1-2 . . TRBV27 TGTGCCAGCCGGACTGCCAACTATGGCTACACCTTC CASRTANYGYTF
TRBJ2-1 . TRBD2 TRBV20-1 TGCAGTGCTAGTGACCCCGGGACTAGCAATGAGCAGTTCTTC CSASDPGTSNEQFF
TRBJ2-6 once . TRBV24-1 TGTGCCACCAGTGAACATGAAGGGGCCAACGTCCTGACTTTC CATSEHEGANVLTF
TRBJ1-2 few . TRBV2 TGTGCCAGCAGTGGGGACGGCACCTATGGCTACACCTTC CASSGDGTYGYTF
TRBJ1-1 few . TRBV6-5 TGTGCCAGCAGTTACCTCTTGAACACTGAAGCTTTCTTT CASSYLLNTEAFF
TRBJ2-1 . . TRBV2 TGTGCCAGCAGTGTAGCGGCTATGAGCTCCTACAATGAGCAGTTCTTC CASSVAAMSSYNEQFF
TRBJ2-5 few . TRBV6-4 TGTGCCAGCGTGGCCAGGGGTCGGCAAGAGACCCAGTACTTC CASVARGRQETQYF
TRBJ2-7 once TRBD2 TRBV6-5 TGTGCCAGCAGTTACACAGGCCCCACCAGCGGGAGTGTCTACGAGCAGTACTTC CASSYTGPTSGSVYEQYF
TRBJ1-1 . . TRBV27 TGTGCCAGCAGGAAGACCAACACTGAAGCTTTCTTT CASRKTNTEAFF
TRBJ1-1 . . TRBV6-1 TGTGCCAGCCAGACAGTGAACACTGAAGCTTTCTTT CASQTVNTEAFF
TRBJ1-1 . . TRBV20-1 TGCAGTGCTAGAGCCGGGAACATGAACACTGAAGCTTTCTTT CSARAGNMNTEAFF
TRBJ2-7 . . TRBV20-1 TGCAGTGCGTACGATTACCAGCGAACTTCCTACGAGCAGTACTTC CSAYDYQRTSYEQYF
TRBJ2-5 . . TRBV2 TGTGCCAGCACCTTATACAGGGAGGGAGAGACCCAGTACTTC CASTLYREGETQYF
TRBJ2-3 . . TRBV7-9 TGTGCCAGCAGCGGACAAAACACAGATACGCAGTATTTT CASSGQNTDTQYF
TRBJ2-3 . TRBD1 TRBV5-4 TGTGCCAGCAGCGGACAGGGGACAGATACGCAGTATTTT CASSGQGTDTQYF
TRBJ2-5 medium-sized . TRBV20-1 TGCAGTGCTAGGTCGACCCGGGACGACCAAGAGACCCAGTACTTC CSARSTRDDQETQYF